This is a list of T cell receptor beta chains from one sample in a study of blood T cell repertoires in COVID-19. TCRdb keeps only in-frame clones here, not all; method: immunoSEQ multiplex PCR. The repertoire holds hundreds of thousands of clones, with roughly 87% as singletons. The sample taken for sequencing was peripheral blood. Receptor source: a man aged 18 to 29 with active or convalescent COVID-19. Each CDR3 is given with its conserved first and last residue. The D gene is left open where the match is weak. The size field is filled for only some rows; it gives once, few, many or a size class.

abundance	v_gene	j_gene	d_gene	CDR3aa	CDR3nt
-	TRBV28	TRBJ2-2	TRBD1	CASSGGQGMWTGELFF	TGTGCCAGCAGTGGGGGACAGGGTATGTGGACCGGGGAGCTGTTTTTT
once	TRBV4-3	TRBJ1-3	-	CASSWASSGNTIYF	TGCGCCAGCAGTTGGGCAAGCTCTGGAAACACCATATATTTT
-	TRBV5-1	TRBJ2-7	-	CASSLEWGESYEQYF	TGCGCCAGCAGCTTGGAGTGGGGGGAGTCCTACGAGCAGTACTTC
-	TRBV7-8	TRBJ1-6	-	CASSLHKSPLHF	TGTGCCAGCAGCTTACACAAGTCACCCCTCCACTTT
-	TRBV10-2	TRBJ2-7	TRBD1	CASMPRTGGTYEQYF	TGCGCCAGCATGCCACGGACAGGGGGGACCTACGAGCAGTACTTC
-	TRBV19	TRBJ2-1	TRBD1	CASTRQGPAVNEQFF	TGTGCCAGTACCCGACAGGGGCCGGCCGTCAATGAGCAGTTCTTC
-	TRBV29-1	TRBJ2-1	-	CSVEDWRENNEQFF	TGCAGCGTTGAAGATTGGAGGGAAAACAATGAGCAGTTCTTC
-	TRBV6-4	TRBJ1-4	-	CASSPTGIGEKLFF	TGTGCCAGCAGCCCTACAGGGATCGGTGAAAAACTGTTTTTT
-	TRBV12-3/TRBV12-4	TRBJ2-3	TRBD2	CASSSGLAAQYF	TGTGCCAGCAGTTCAGGACTAGCAGCGCAGTATTTT
-	TRBV4-2	TRBJ1-2	TRBD1	CASSPFQGAGEGYGYTF	TGTGCCAGCAGCCCGTTCCAGGGGGCGGGGGAGGGCTATGGCTACACCTTC
-	TRBV15	TRBJ2-1	-	CAIPFEGGQFF	TGTGCCATACCGTTTGAGGGTGGGCAGTTCTTC
-	TRBV15	TRBJ2-3	TRBD2	CATSSPSGGAGADTQYF	TGTGCCACCAGCAGCCCTAGCGGGGGGGCGGGGGCAGATACGCAGTATTTT
-	TRBV5-1	TRBJ1-1	TRBD1	CASSSRQGFEAFF	TGCGCCAGCAGCTCTAGACAGGGATTCGAAGCTTTCTTT
-	TRBV15	TRBJ1-1	-	CATSEFGGNTEAFF	TGTGCCACCAGCGAATTTGGGGGCAACACTGAAGCTTTCTTT
-	TRBV24-1	TRBJ1-5	TRBD1	CATRGQGFQPQHF	TGTGCCACCAGGGGACAGGGTTTTCAGCCCCAGCATTTT
-	TRBV7-6	TRBJ1-4	-	CASSPWTDYGEKLFF	TGTGCCAGCAGCCCCTGGACAGATTATGGTGAAAAACTGTTTTTT
-	TRBV21-1	TRBJ2-2	-	CASSNDRDKNTGELFF	TGTGCCAGCAGTAATGACCGGGACAAGAACACCGGGGAGCTGTTTTTT
few	TRBV10-3	TRBJ2-7	TRBD2	CAIRSAGGLREQYF	TGTGCCATCAGGTCGGCGGGGGGTTTACGCGAGCAGTACTTC
once	TRBV28	TRBJ2-2	-	CASSLRQVYGELFF	TGTGCCAGCAGTTTAAGGCAGGTTTACGGGGAGCTGTTTTTT
-	TRBV6-5	TRBJ2-3	-	CASSTQGFHTQYF	TGTGCCAGCAGTACCCAGGGTTTTCATACGCAGTATTTT
few	TRBV5-1	TRBJ2-3	-	CASTREQTSTDTQYF	TGCGCCAGCACGAGGGAGCAGACTAGCACAGATACGCAGTATTTT
-	TRBV10-3	TRBJ2-7	-	CAISEESSGEQYF	TGTGCCATCAGTGAGGAATCTAGTGGCGAGCAGTACTTC
-	TRBV28	TRBJ2-5	TRBD2	CASSLYIHEPGTSGRGLGETQYF	TGTGCCAGCAGTTTATATATCCACGAACCGGGGACTAGCGGGAGAGGTCTGGGGGAGACCCAGTACTTC
-	TRBV7-9	TRBJ1-6	-	CASSPEGQFDSPLHF	TGTGCCAGCAGCCCTGAGGGACAATTCGATTCACCCCTCCACTTT
-	TRBV7-2	TRBJ2-7	-	CASSFLYEQYF	TGTGCCAGCAGCTTTCTCTACGAGCAGTACTTC
-	TRBV18	TRBJ1-1	TRBD1	CASSPTGQRDTEAFF	TGTGCCAGCTCACCGACAGGGCAGCGTGACACTGAAGCTTTCTTT
-	TRBV5-1	TRBJ2-7	-	CASSPRDISYEQYF	TGCGCCAGCAGCCCCCGGGACATATCCTACGAGCAGTACTTC
-	TRBV6-5	TRBJ1-2	-	CASSGGYVYGYTF	TGTGCCAGCAGCGGGGGATACGTCTATGGCTACACCTTC
-	TRBV5-1	TRBJ2-3	-	CASSFTHEGGDTQYF	TGCGCCAGCAGCTTTACTCATGAAGGAGGAGATACGCAGTATTTT
-	TRBV15	TRBJ2-2	TRBD2	CATSRDRTSGNTGELFF	TGTGCCACCAGCAGAGATCGGACTAGCGGGAACACCGGGGAGCTGTTTTTT
-	TRBV18	TRBJ2-2	TRBD2	CASSPPGLAAPGELFF	TGTGCCAGCTCACCACCGGGACTAGCGGCCCCCGGGGAGCTGTTTTTT
-	TRBV7-2	TRBJ1-1	TRBD1	CASSATGSRTEAFF	TGTGCCAGCAGCGCGACAGGGAGCAGGACTGAAGCTTTCTTT
-	TRBV27	TRBJ2-7	-	CASPQEAMGYF	TGTGCCAGCCCCCAGGAGGCGATGGGGTACTTC
-	TRBV7-9	TRBJ1-2	TRBD1	CASSLVNPRGLGYTF	TGTGCCAGCAGCTTAGTCAACCCCAGGGGGCTTGGCTACACCTTC
-	TRBV7-9	TRBJ1-1	-	CASSSDLVAFF	TGTGCCAGCAGTTCGGACTTGGTGGCTTTCTTT
few	TRBV19	TRBJ1-1	-	CASSIRTMGRPSQLNTEAFF	TGTGCCAGTAGTATACGGACAATGGGGCGTCCAAGCCAGTTGAACACTGAAGCTTTCTTT
-	TRBV7-3	TRBJ2-5	TRBD1	CASSDDREQETQYF	TGTGCCAGCAGCGACGACAGGGAGCAAGAGACCCAGTACTTC
-	TRBV11-3	TRBJ2-1	TRBD2	CASSLTSGSNEQFF	TGTGCCAGCAGCTTGACTAGCGGGAGTAATGAGCAGTTCTTC
once	TRBV16	TRBJ1-5	TRBD1	CASSAPGQGNQPQHF	TGTGCCAGCAGTGCCCCCGGACAGGGCAATCAGCCCCAGCATTTT
-	TRBV7-9	TRBJ2-5	-	CASSLAGGKHQETQYF	TGTGCCAGCAGCTTAGCGGGGGGAAAACACCAAGAGACCCAGTACTTC
-	TRBV5-5	TRBJ2-7	TRBD1	CASSSTGTGIYEQYF	TGTGCCAGCAGCTCAACCGGGACAGGGATTTACGAGCAGTACTTC